This TCR beta chain was retrieved from a study of T cell changes during pregnancy in multiple sclerosis. Method: immunoSEQ multiplex PCR; TCRdb's copy keeps in-frame clones and lacks some. The data show tens of thousands of clones, roughly 94% seen once. This CDR3 has 15 amino acids. Trimming cost V 7 bases and J 0 bases; bases outside gene matches: 7. Looked up from germline, CDR1 is LNHDA and CDR2 is SQIVND (reference sequence). The sequence was collected from a female donor with multiple sclerosis, enrolled in a pregnancy study. Sequenced material: peripheral blood, taken in the third trimester of pregnancy. The chain links TRBV19 to TRBJ2-3; the match to TRBD1 covers 7 bases. The chain's CDR3 is CASKKRTGSTDTQYF. CDR3 nucleotide sequence: TGTGCCAGTAAAAAACGGACAGGAAGCACAGATACGCAGTATTTT.